Below, 12 T cell receptor beta chains from the same sample are listed, as sequenced in a study of breast tumors, draining lymph nodes, adjacent tissues. MiXCR, run by TCRdb on the multiplex PCR reads, gives a single entry per CDR3 protein. The repertoire includes under 110,000 distinct CDR3 sequences, approximately 28% of them detected once, and approximately 5% sits in the top ten. The lymph nodes were axillary draining lymph nodes from breast cancer patients. Sequencing input: axillary lymph node tissue. The receptors stem from a female donor with breast cancer. Some clones in this sample may be carry-over from other donors' samples.

This clonotype was detected many times. This chain connects TRBV11-3 to TRBJ2-1; 9 bases align to TRBD2. The CDR3 spans 15 residues. V shed 5 bases, J shed 6 bases, and the junction held 8 bases outside the gene matches. Germline assignment: CDR1 SGHNT and CDR2 YENEEA. The CDR3 loop reads CASSLRGRGGNEQFF. The CDR3 nucleotides read TGTGCCAGCAGCCTTCGGGGGCGGGGGGGCAATGAGCAGTTCTTC. Based on the CDR3 plus reference TRBV11-3 and TRBJ2-1, the full variable domain is EAGVVQSPRYKIIEKKQPVAFWCNPISGHNTLYWYLQNLGQGPELLIRYENEEAVDDSQLPKDRFSAERLKGVDSTLKIQPAELGDSAVYLCASSLRGRGGNEQFFGPGTRLTVL.

In the case of this clonotype: With a much larger clone just one base away, this may be a read error. The V call is TRBV6-2 or TRBV6-3, the J call TRBJ1-2; tentatively, D is TRBD1 (5 bases). Germline assignment: CDR1 MNHEY and CDR2 SVGEGT. V lost 5 bases to trimming and J lost 1 base, with 8 bases between them. This CDR3 comprises 13 residues. The CDR3 protein is CASSRTRNYGYTF. CDR3 coding DNA: TGTGCCAGCAGTCGGACACGTAACTATGGCTACACCTTC.

This clonotype was picked up many times. With a much larger clone just one base away, this may be a read error. The chain joins TRBV20-1 to TRBJ1-6; no clear D. Germline V CDR1 and CDR2: DFQATT, SNEGSKA (reference sequence). This CDR3 is 15 amino acids long. DNA for the CDR3: TGCAGTGCTAGTAAGGGAGCAACCTATACTTCACCCCTCCACTTT. This sequence encodes CSASKGATYTSPLHF.

The J gene is TRBJ1-5, the V gene TRBV15, with no clear D. This CDR3 spans 12 amino acids. V was clipped by 4 bases and J by 4 bases, with 5 bases between them. Germline V lookup: CDR1 LNHNV, CDR2 YYDKDF (reference sequence). DNA of the CDR3: TGTGCCACCAGCAAAGAGAATCAGCCCCAGCATTTT. Amino acids: CATSKENQPQHF.

This clonotype has a count of ten or more. The genes are TRBV4-1 and TRBJ1-5, with TRBD1 matching 7 bases. The junction had 10 bases not matched to a gene; V was cut back by 1 base and J by 7 bases. The CDR3 consists of 16 residues. Germline assignment: CDR1 MGHRA and CDR2 YSYEKL. The CDR3 nucleotides are TGCGCCAGCAGCCAAGTTGGAGGGGGCGCATACCAGCCCCAGCATTTT. The encoded protein is CASSQVGGGAYQPQHF.

Worth noting for this clonotype: At one of its ends the junction is not consistent with the germline gene, which may arise from a read error. The chain employs TRBV10-2 and TRBJ2-3; D gene unclear. Germline V gene sequence: CDR1 WSHSY, CDR2 SAAADI. This CDR3 contains 12 residues. DNA for the CDR3: TGCGCCAGCAGCGAGTCCACAGATACGCAGTATTTT. Amino acids: CASSESTDTQYF.

Remarks on this clonotype: A read error is possible here, since a much larger clone lies one base away. V and J are TRBV24-1 and TRBJ1-1; D may be TRBD1 (6 bases). Germline V gives CDR1 KGHDR, CDR2 SFDVKD. The CDR3 contains 15 residues. V lost 5 bases and J 5 bases, leaving 17 bases between the germline ends. The CDR3 sequence: CATSGPTPQGTEAFF. The CDR3 nucleotides are TGTGCCACCAGTGGCCCGACACCCCAGGGGACTGAAGCTTTCTTT.

This clonotype was detected many times. This chain uses TRBV19 with TRBJ2-5; 9 positions agree with TRBD1. V shed 4 bases and J 5 bases; nucleotides not matched to a gene: 8. Germline assignment: CDR1 LNHDA and CDR2 SQIVND (reference sequence). The CDR3 runs to 15 residues. The CDR3: CASSTYRGRGETQYF. CDR3 coding DNA: TGTGCCAGTAGTACGTACAGGGGGCGAGGGGAGACCCAGTACTTC.

The sample holds a few counts of this clonotype. The chain couples TRBV11-2 to TRBJ1-1; D not resolved. The germline V and J ends were trimmed by 3 bases and 1 base, with 6 bases remaining between them. Per germline, CDR1 SGHAT and CDR2 FQNNGV. This CDR3 has 13 residues. The CDR3 nucleotides are TGTGCCAGCAGCTTCGCGAGGAACACTGAAGCTTTCTTT. Translation gives CASSFARNTEAFF.

This clonotype was recorded at least ten times. The V call is TRBV5-8, the J call TRBJ2-1; TRBD2 aligns across 11 bases. This CDR3 is 15 amino acids long. V lost 0 bases and J lost 7; bases outside the gene matches: 3. In germline, CDR1 is SGHTS, CDR2 YDEGEE. CDR3: CASSLVAGGRNEQFF. CDR3 nucleotide sequence: TGTGCCAGCAGCTTGGTAGCGGGAGGGCGGAATGAGCAGTTCTTC.

This clonotype has at least ten counts. One base away lies a much larger clone, so this may be a sequencing read error. V is TRBV20-1 and J is TRBJ1-2, with TRBD1 matching 7 bases. Germline values: CDR1 DFQATT, CDR2 SNEGSKA (reference sequence). The CDR3 is made up of 13 amino acids. The CDR3: CSARGTGDYAYTF. The CDR3 nucleotides are TGCAGTGCTAGAGGGACAGGCGACTATGCCTACACCTTC.

This clonotype was picked up a small number of times. It may be a read error: a sequence one base away is much more abundant. The CDR3 loop is CASDLGTGYNEQFF. CDR3 coding DNA: TGTGCCAGCGATCTCGGGACAGGGTACAATGAGCAGTTCTTC. The chain employs TRBV19 and TRBJ2-1; 9 positions match TRBD1. The CDR3 consists of 14 residues. V was pared by 9 bases and J by 4 bases, with 7 bases of the junction left unmatched. Germline V lookup: CDR1 LNHDA, CDR2 SQIVND (reference sequence). The full variable domain, its missing parts supplied by reference TRBV19 and TRBJ2-1, is DGGITQSPKYLFRKEGQNVTLSCEQNLNHDAMYWYRQDPGQGLRLIYYSQIVNDFQKGDIAEGYSVSREKKESFPLTVTSAQKNPTAFYLCASDLGTGYNEQFFGPGTRLTVL.